The rows below give T cell receptor beta chains drawn from one sample of a study of blood T cell repertoires in COVID-19. Some clones are missing from TCRdb's copy, which holds only in-frame ones; the method was immunoSEQ multiplex PCR. This table has over 90,000 clones, just under 95% appearing once. The sequenced sample consisted of peripheral blood. The receptors were sampled from a woman aged 50 to 65 with COVID-19, enrolled during active disease. CDR3s include the opening cysteine and the closing phenylalanine or tryptophan. The order of the fields is V gene, clone size, J gene, CDR3 protein. For some rows the clone size is stated as once, few or many, or as a class when expanded; others skip it.

>TRBV28|-|TRBJ2-2
CASSNRGGTGELFF
>TRBV30|-|TRBJ2-7
CAWRAIASRVEQYF
>TRBV30|-|TRBJ2-7
CAWSVQVEQYF
>TRBV29-1|-|TRBJ1-1
CSVEEGPGGAFF
>TRBV24-1|-|TRBJ2-5
CATSGVYQETQYF
>TRBV3-1/TRBV3-2|-|TRBJ2-1
CASSQVWSSYNEQFF
>TRBV9|few|TRBJ2-7
CASSSSLFPPEQYF
>TRBV28|few|TRBJ1-1
CASSFWNRVDTEAFF
>TRBV7-9|-|TRBJ2-7
CASGPTGSYEQYF
>TRBV12-2|-|TRBJ1-2
CASRLAQGADGYTF
>TRBV19|-|TRBJ2-2
CASKPGQGNTGELFF
>TRBV9|once|TRBJ1-2
CASSVDGSYGYTF
>TRBV7-2|-|TRBJ2-7
CASSLEAGTIYEQYF
>TRBV9|-|TRBJ2-2
CASSSSDRLPTGELFF
>TRBV30|-|TRBJ1-5
CAWSVRLASGNQPQHF
>TRBV6-1|-|TRBJ2-3
CASSASPGGKYTDTQYF
>TRBV6-5|-|TRBJ1-1
CASSPPSGQPKAFF
>TRBV5-4|-|TRBJ2-5
CASSWDPGQVVETQYF
>TRBV19|-|TRBJ2-1
CASTRGGLAYEQFF
>TRBV5-6|once|TRBJ1-5
CASSLQGSSNQPQHF
>TRBV7-3|-|TRBJ1-2
CASSLIPGNGYTF
>TRBV28|-|TRBJ1-2
CASSPLGQGGYGYTF
>TRBV28|-|TRBJ1-5
CASSFLSGDNQPQHF
>TRBV19|-|TRBJ2-2
CASIGTGGGTGELFF
>TRBV27|-|TRBJ2-3
CASSTRRGSSTDTQYF
>TRBV27|-|TRBJ1-2
CASSSRDRVGGDGYTF
>TRBV6-5|-|TRBJ2-2
CASKHGTANTGELFF
>TRBV27|-|TRBJ2-3
CASSFLGGATDTQYF
>TRBV10-3|few|TRBJ1-1
CAIWDRANTEAFF
>TRBV19|-|TRBJ2-3
CASSMRDTQYF
>TRBV14|-|TRBJ1-2
CASSQTRGSNYGYTF
>TRBV19|-|TRBJ1-6
CASSGMGLLHF
>TRBV5-3|-|TRBJ2-3
CARSFRDVRRTDTQYF
>TRBV14|-|TRBJ2-5
CASSQDPGGTQYF
>TRBV7-3|-|TRBJ2-7
CASSLSSSYEQYF
>TRBV6-5|-|TRBJ1-2
CASSRDRAGYGYTF
>TRBV19|-|TRBJ2-5
CASSTPGLAGQETQYF
>TRBV19|-|TRBJ2-2
CASTVRGGNGELFF
>TRBV4-1|-|TRBJ2-1
CASSQTSRNGGEQFF
>TRBV19|-|TRBJ1-5
CASSTLAGGYSNQPQHF
>TRBV5-4|-|TRBJ2-5
CASSLPGGRETQYF
>TRBV18|-|TRBJ1-4
CASSPTGGSEKLFF
>TRBV27|-|TRBJ2-7
CASSLLAGGRREQYF
>TRBV11-2|-|TRBJ2-7
CASSLWATDYEQYF
>TRBV6-5|-|TRBJ2-4
CATRTPTLAKNIQYF
>TRBV5-4|once|TRBJ1-1
CASSPGGEAFF
>TRBV19|-|TRBJ1-5
CASNYRDRAMQPQHF